This T cell receptor beta chain was sequenced for a study of patients and donors after allogeneic stem cell transplantation. This CDR3 has 15 amino acids. Germline CDR1 SQVTM, CDR2 ANQGSEA. With V trimmed by 1 base and J by 2 bases, 6 bases remained unmatched. TCRdb called the RT-PCR reads again in MiXCR, with one record for every CDR3 protein. In the table there are about 960,000 distinct CDR3 sequences, approximately 19% of which are singletons. The TCR sequence derives from a human donor who was either an allogeneic HSCT recipient or a stem cell or donor lymphocyte infusion donor (not recorded which). It is not recorded whose cells these are; they may come from a transplant donor. V gene TRBV29-1 combines with J gene TRBJ2-7; 9 bases agree with TRBD2. Source material: blood, either unsorted or a sorted T cell fraction (not recorded which). The CDR3 DNA reads as TGCAGCGTTGAAGTTGGTAGCGGGGGTCCCTACGAGCAGTACTTC. It is translated as CSVEVGSGGPYEQYF.